The 20 T cell receptor beta chains presented below share a single source sample, sequenced in a study of blood T cell repertoires in COVID-19. Method: immunoSEQ multiplex PCR; TCRdb's copy keeps in-frame clones and lacks some. The data show some 250,000 clones, around 90% seen once. Sequences were obtained from peripheral blood. These receptors all come from a woman in her twenties or thirties with acute or convalescent COVID-19.

This clone was detected only once. V is TRBV11-3 and J is TRBJ2-7, with TRBD1 matching over 7 bases. The J segment lost 3 bases and the V segment lost 5 bases, leaving 7 bases of the junction unmatched. Looked up from germline, CDR1 is SGHNT and CDR2 is YENEEA. CDR3 size: 14 residues. The CDR3 DNA sequence: TGTGCCAGCAGCACCCGATGGGACAGCTACGAGCAGTACTTC. Its protein is CASSTRWDSYEQYF.

This chain links TRBV6-2 or TRBV6-3 with TRBJ1-1; D gene ambiguous. V dropped 2 bases and J dropped 1 base, with 17 bases sitting between them. This CDR3 region has 17 residues. CDR1 MNHEY and CDR2 SVGEGT come from the germline V gene. The CDR3 coding sequence is TGTGCCAGCAGTTACCGGTCCTTGGCAGGCCGGAACACTGAAGCTTTCTTT. It codes for CASSYRSLAGRNTEAFF.

The chain employs TRBV19 and TRBJ2-3, with D perhaps TRBD1 (5 bases). Germline CDR1 LNHDA, CDR2 SQIVND (reference sequence). The V gene lost 9 bases and the J gene lost 4 bases, with 17 bases spanning the gap. The CDR3 loop spans 14 amino acids. The CDR3 is CASHSGYYPDTQYF. The CDR3 DNA reads TGTGCCAGCCACTCAGGGTATTACCCAGATACGCAGTATTTT.

The chain uses TRBV7-2 and TRBJ1-1; 8 bases map to TRBD1. From germline, CDR1 is SGHTA and CDR2 FQGNSA. The ends lost 5 bases at V and 5 bases at J; junction bases unmatched: 7. This CDR3 has 14 amino acids. Written as DNA, the CDR3 is TGTGCCAGCAGCGGAACAGGGGGGAGGACTGAAGCTTTCTTT. It is translated as CASSGTGGRTEAFF.

The chain joins TRBV6-1 to TRBJ2-1; 10 bases line up with TRBD2. The trim removed 2 bases at V and 7 bases at J, leaving 8 bases unmatched. The CDR3 runs to 16 residues. CDR1 MNHNS and CDR2 SASEGT come from the germline V gene. CDR3 sequence: CASSERLLAGSNEQFF. CDR3 bases: TGTGCCAGCAGTGAACGACTACTAGCGGGATCTAATGAGCAGTTCTTC.

The chain recombines TRBV24-1 with TRBJ2-1; TRBD2 aligns across 10 bases. With 3 bases clipped from V and 0 bases from J, the junction kept 4 bases outside the gene matches. CDR1 and CDR2 (germline): KGHDR, SFDVKD. The CDR3 runs to 17 residues. This CDR3 is CATSDVSSGSSYNEQFF. DNA for the CDR3: TGTGCCACCAGTGATGTGTCTAGCGGGAGCTCCTACAATGAGCAGTTCTTC.

The chain recombines TRBV11-3 with TRBJ2-1, with 14 bases lining up with TRBD2. Germline values: CDR1 SGHNT, CDR2 YENEEA. With 5 bases clipped from V and 6 bases from J, the junction kept 6 bases outside the gene matches. The CDR3 extends over 16 amino acids. CDR3 bases: TGTGCCAGCAGCGACGGGGGGACTAGCGGGAGCAATGAGCAGTTCTTC. Translation gives CASSDGGTSGSNEQFF.

V usage is TRBV4-3 and J usage is TRBJ2-1, with TRBD2 matching over 12 bases. Germline values: CDR1 LGHNA, CDR2 YSLEER. The J segment lost 8 bases and the V segment lost 0 bases, leaving 11 bases of the junction unmatched. The CDR3 has 18 amino acids. CDR3 region: CASSQDQLAGGLFDEQFF. CDR3 coding DNA: TGCGCCAGCAGCCAAGATCAACTAGCGGGAGGCTTATTCGATGAGCAGTTCTTC.

V gene TRBV6-6 combines with J gene TRBJ1-2; TRBD1 matches 8 bases. With 2 bases clipped from V and 3 bases from J, the junction kept 5 bases outside the gene matches. This CDR3 has 15 residues. The V gene's germline CDR1 is MNHNY and CDR2 SVGAGI (reference sequence). In DNA, the CDR3 is TGTGCCAGCAGTTACCCCCAGGGACAGGACTATGGCTACACCTTC. It translates to CASSYPQGQDYGYTF.

The chain carries TRBV6-5 and TRBJ1-2, with TRBD1 matching 9 bases. Germline V lookup: CDR1 MNHEY, CDR2 SVGAGI. The trim removed 7 bases at V and 5 bases at J, leaving 11 bases unmatched. The CDR3 covers 15 residues. DNA for the CDR3: TGTGCCAGCATCGAACCGGGACAGGGTTTGTATGGCTACACCTTC. Protein product: CASIEPGQGLYGYTF.

The chain recombines TRBV5-4 with TRBJ2-1, with 7 bases lining up with TRBD2. Trimming at V came to 5 bases and at J to 4 bases, leaving 12 bases not matched to a gene. The CDR3 contains 16 residues. Germline assignment: CDR1 SGHNT and CDR2 YYREEE (reference sequence). In DNA, the CDR3 is TGTGCCAGCAGAGATTCCGGGACTACATTATACAATGAGCAGTTCTTC. Its protein product is CASRDSGTTLYNEQFF.

This chain joins TRBV30 and TRBJ2-2; possible D gene TRBD2, 6 bases. The germline V and J ends were trimmed by 1 base and 6 bases, with 12 bases remaining between them. CDR3 length: 14 amino acids. The germline CDR1 and CDR2 sequences are GTSNPN and SVGIG (reference sequence). CDR3 residues: CAWSEVAGSGELFF. CDR3 in DNA: TGTGCCTGGAGTGAGGTTGCGGGGTCCGGGGAGCTGTTTTTT.

The CDR3 DNA reads as TGTGCCAGCAGTCGGACAGGACAAGAGACCCAGTACTTC. Translation: CASSRTGQETQYF. V gene TRBV5-6 combines with J gene TRBJ2-5, with 7 bases lining up with TRBD1. CDR1 and CDR2 (germline): SGHDT, YYEEEE. V shed 5 bases and J 2 bases; nucleotides not matched to a gene: 3. The CDR3 extends over 13 amino acids.

The CDR3, as DNA: TGTGCCAGCAGCCATCAGGGCCAGTTAAGTGGCTACACCTTC. Translated, it gives CASSHQGQLSGYTF. This chain connects TRBV3-1 (or the pseudogene TRBV3-2) to TRBJ1-2; maybe TRBD1 (5 bases). Trimming cost V 3 bases and J 7 bases, with 15 bases left between them. The germline CDR1 and CDR2 sequences are LGHDT and YNNKEL (reference sequence). The CDR3 length is 14 residues.

This chain joins TRBV25-1 and TRBJ1-4, with TRBD1 identical over 8 bases. CDR1 and CDR2 from the germline V gene are MGHDK and SYGVNS. This CDR3 region has 14 residues. The J segment lost 10 bases and the V segment lost 1 base, leaving 5 bases of the junction unmatched. CDR3 sequence: CASSESGQGGKLFF. DNA of the CDR3: TGTGCCAGCAGTGAATCCGGACAGGGAGGAAAACTGTTTTTT.

Notes on this clone: Other DNA sequences in this specimen translate into the identical CDR3. The chain is built from TRBV15 and TRBJ2-7; D is unresolved. The CDR3 covers 12 residues. Germline V gives CDR1 LNHNV, CDR2 YYDKDF (reference sequence). V lost 0 bases to trimming and J lost 4 bases, with 4 bases between them. The CDR3 sequence: CATSRDRYEQYF. Here the CDR3 DNA reads TGTGCCACCAGCAGAGACAGATACGAGCAGTACTTC.

This chain joins TRBV9 and TRBJ1-4, with D possibly matching TRBD1 (5 bases). The CDR3 loop spans 15 amino acids. V was cut by 3 bases and J by 0 bases, with 9 bases left in between. The germline gives CDR1 SGDLS, CDR2 YYNGEE. CDR3: CASSAPGTTNEKLFF. CDR3 DNA sequence: TGTGCCAGCAGCGCCCCAGGGACAACTAATGAAAAACTGTTTTTT. The full variable domain, rest sourced from reference TRBV9 and TRBJ1-4, is DSGVTQTPKHLITATGQRVTLRCSPRSGDLSVYWYQQSLDQGLQFLIQYYNGEERAKGNILERFSAQQFPDLHSELNLSSLELGDSALYFCASSAPGTTNEKLFFGSGTQLSVL.

The CDR3 reads CASSQAGDREIEAFF. The CDR3, as DNA: TGTGCCAGCAGCCAAGCAGGGGACAGGGAAATCGAAGCTTTCTTT. This rearrangement joins TRBV3-1 (or the pseudogene TRBV3-2) to TRBJ1-1, with 9 bases fitting TRBD1. Germline values: CDR1 LGHDT, CDR2 YNNKEL (reference sequence). The ends lost 1 base at V and 8 bases at J; junction bases unmatched: 8. The CDR3 extends over 15 amino acids.

The chain has TRBV10-3 and TRBJ1-2; TRBD1 might be the D (5 bases). V was pared by 2 bases and J by 4 bases, with 8 bases between. The CDR3 is made up of 13 amino acids. The germline gives CDR1 ENHRY, CDR2 SYGVKD. The CDR3 coding sequence is TGTGCCATCAGTGAGCGGACAACCTATGGCTACACCTTC. Translated, it gives CAISERTTYGYTF.

This sequence joins TRBV7-8 and TRBJ2-5, with TRBD2 matching 10 bases. The CDR3 runs 18 residues. Germline V CDR1 and CDR2: SGHVS, FQNEAQ. The junction had 17 bases not matched to a gene; V was cut back by 5 bases and J by 5 bases. The CDR3 sequence is CASSLILMGAGGLETQYF. CDR3 nucleotides: TGTGCCAGCAGCCTCATACTAATGGGAGCGGGAGGGCTTGAGACCCAGTACTTC.